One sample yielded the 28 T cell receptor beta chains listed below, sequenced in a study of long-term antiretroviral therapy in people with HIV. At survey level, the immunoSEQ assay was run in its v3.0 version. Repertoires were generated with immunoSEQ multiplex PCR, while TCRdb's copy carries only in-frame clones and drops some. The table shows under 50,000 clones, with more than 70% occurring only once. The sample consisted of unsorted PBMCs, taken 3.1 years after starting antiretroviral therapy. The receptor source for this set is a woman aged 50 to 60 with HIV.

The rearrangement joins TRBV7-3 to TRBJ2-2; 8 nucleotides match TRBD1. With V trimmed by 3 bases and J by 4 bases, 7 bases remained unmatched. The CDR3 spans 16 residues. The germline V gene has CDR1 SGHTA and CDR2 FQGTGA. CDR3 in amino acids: CASSFGRGLGTGELFF. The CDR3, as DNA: TGTGCCAGCAGCTTCGGCAGGGGGCTAGGCACCGGGGAGCTGTTTTTT. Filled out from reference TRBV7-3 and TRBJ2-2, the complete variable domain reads GAGVSQTPSNKVTEKGKYVELRCDPISGHTALYWYRQSLGQGPEFLIYFQGTGAADDSGLPNDRFFAVRPEGSVSTLKIQRTERGDSAVYLCASSFGRGLGTGELFFGEGSRLTVL.

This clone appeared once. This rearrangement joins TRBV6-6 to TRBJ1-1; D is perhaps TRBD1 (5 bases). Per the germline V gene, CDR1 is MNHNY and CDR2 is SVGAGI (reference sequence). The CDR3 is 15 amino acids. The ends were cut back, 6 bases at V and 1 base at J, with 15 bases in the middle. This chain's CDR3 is CASRTPDRKNTEAFF. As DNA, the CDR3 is TGTGCCAGCAGGACACCAGACAGAAAGAACACTGAAGCTTTCTTT.

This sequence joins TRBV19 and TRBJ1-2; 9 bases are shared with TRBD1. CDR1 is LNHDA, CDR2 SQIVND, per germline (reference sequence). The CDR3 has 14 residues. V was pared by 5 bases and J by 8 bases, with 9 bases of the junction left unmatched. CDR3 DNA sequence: TGTGCCAGTAGTCCTCGGACAGGGGCTGGGGGCTACACCTTC. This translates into CASSPRTGAGGYTF.

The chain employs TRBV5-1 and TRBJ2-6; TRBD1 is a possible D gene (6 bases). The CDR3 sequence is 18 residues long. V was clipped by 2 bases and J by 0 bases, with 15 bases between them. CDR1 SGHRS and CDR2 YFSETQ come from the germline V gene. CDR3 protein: CASSFMSGQISGANVLTF. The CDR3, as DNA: TGCGCCAGCAGCTTTATGAGTGGACAGATCTCTGGGGCCAACGTCCTGACTTTC. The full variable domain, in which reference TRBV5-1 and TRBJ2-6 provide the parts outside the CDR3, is KAGVTQTPRYLIKTRGQQVTLSCSPISGHRSVSWYQQTPGQGLQFLFEYFSETQRNKGNFPGRFSGRQFSNSRSEMNVSTLELGDSALYLCASSFMSGQISGANVLTFGAGSRLTVL.

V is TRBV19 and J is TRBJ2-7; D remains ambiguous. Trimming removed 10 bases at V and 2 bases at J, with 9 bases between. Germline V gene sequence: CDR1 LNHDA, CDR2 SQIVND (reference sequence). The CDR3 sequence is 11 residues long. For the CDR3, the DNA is TGTGCCACCGGACGGGCCTACGAGCAGTACTTC. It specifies CATGRAYEQYF.

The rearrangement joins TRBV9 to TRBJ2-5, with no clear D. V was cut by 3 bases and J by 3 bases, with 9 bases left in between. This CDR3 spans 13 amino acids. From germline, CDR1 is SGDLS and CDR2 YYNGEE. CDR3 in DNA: TGTGCCAGCAGCGCCCCCCCCGAAGAGACCCAGTACTTC. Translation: CASSAPPEETQYF. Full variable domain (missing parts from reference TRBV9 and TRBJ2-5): DSGVTQTPKHLITATGQRVTLRCSPRSGDLSVYWYQQSLDQGLQFLIQYYNGEERAKGNILERFSAQQFPDLHSELNLSSLELGDSALYFCASSAPPEETQYFGPGTRLLVL.

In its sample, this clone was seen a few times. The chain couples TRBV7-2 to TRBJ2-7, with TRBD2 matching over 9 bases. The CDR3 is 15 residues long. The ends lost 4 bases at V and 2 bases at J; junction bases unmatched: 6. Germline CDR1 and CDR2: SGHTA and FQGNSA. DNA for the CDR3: TGTGCCAGCAGCTCAAGCGGGGGGCCGGCCTACGAGCAGTACTTC. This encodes CASSSSGGPAYEQYF.

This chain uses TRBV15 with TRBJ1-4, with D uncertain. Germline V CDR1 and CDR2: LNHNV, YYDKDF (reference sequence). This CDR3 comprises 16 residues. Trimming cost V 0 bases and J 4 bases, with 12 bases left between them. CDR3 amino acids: CATSRETGFGNEKLFF. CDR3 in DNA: TGTGCCACCAGCAGAGAGACGGGGTTTGGTAATGAAAAACTGTTTTTT.

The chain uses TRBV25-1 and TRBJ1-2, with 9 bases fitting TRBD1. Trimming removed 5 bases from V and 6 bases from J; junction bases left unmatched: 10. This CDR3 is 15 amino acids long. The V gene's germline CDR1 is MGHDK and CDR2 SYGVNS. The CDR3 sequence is CASSPLGQGLDGYTF. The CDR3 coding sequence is TGTGCCAGCAGTCCCCTGGGACAGGGTCTCGATGGCTACACCTTC.

The CDR3 here is CASNFVSTDTQYF. Here the CDR3 DNA reads TGTGCCAGCAACTTCGTTAGCACAGATACGCAGTATTTT. This rearrangement joins TRBV2 to TRBJ2-3; D call uncertain. The CDR3 is 13 amino acids. V was trimmed by 7 bases and J by 0 bases, leaving 8 bases between them. CDR1 is SNHLY and CDR2 is FYNNEI in the germline V gene.

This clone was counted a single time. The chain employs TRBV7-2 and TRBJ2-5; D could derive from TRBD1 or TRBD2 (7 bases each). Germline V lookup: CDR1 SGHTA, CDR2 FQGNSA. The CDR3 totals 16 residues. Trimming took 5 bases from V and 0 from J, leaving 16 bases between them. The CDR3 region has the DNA TGTGCCAGCAGCCCTTCAGGGGGGGGAAACCAAGAGACCCAGTACTTC. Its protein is CASSPSGGGNQETQYF.

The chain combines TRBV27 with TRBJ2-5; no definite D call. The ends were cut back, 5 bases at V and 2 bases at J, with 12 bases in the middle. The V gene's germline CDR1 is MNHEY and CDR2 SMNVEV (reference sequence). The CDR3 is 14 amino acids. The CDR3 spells CASSPLDGQETQYF. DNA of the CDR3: TGTGCCAGCAGTCCCTTGGACGGACAAGAGACCCAGTACTTC.

Here the CDR3 reads CASSSTPGFYNEQFF. In DNA form, the CDR3 reads TGTGCCAGCAGCTCTACTCCGGGATTTTACAATGAGCAGTTCTTC. This chain uses TRBV7-3 with TRBJ2-1; TRBD2 is a possible D gene (5 bases). Germline assignment: CDR1 SGHTA and CDR2 FQGTGA. V was pared by 4 bases and J by 4 bases, with 14 bases between. The CDR3 is made up of 15 amino acids.

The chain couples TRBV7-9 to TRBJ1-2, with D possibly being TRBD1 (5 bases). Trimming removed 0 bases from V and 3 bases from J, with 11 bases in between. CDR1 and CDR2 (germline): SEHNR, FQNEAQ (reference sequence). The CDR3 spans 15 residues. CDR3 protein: CASSLAGASHYGYTF. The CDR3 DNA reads TGTGCCAGCAGCTTAGCCGGGGCGTCGCACTATGGCTACACCTTC.

In nucleotides, the CDR3 is TGTGCCAGCAGCCGCCGGGACAGGGATAGCACAGATACGCAGTATTTT. It translates to CASSRRDRDSTDTQYF. The rearrangement links TRBV27 to TRBJ2-3; the match to TRBD1 covers 9 bases. This CDR3 has 16 residues. In germline, CDR1 is MNHEY, CDR2 SMNVEV (reference sequence). The V and J ends lost 6 bases and 0 bases, in that order; junction bases with no gene match: 7.

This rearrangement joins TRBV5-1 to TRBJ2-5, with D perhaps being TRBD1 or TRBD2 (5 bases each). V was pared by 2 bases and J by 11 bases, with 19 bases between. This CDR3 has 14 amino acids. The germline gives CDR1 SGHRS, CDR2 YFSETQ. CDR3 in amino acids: CASSFGTPVGEQYF. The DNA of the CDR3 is TGCGCCAGCAGCTTTGGGACGCCCGTGGGGGAGCAGTACTTC.

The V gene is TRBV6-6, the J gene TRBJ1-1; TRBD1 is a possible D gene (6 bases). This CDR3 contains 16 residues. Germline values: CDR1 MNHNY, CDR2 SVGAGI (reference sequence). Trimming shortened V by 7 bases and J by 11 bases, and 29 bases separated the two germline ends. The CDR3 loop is CASTYPPGARGGEAFF. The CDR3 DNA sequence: TGTGCCAGCACCTACCCTCCAGGGGCAAGGGGGGGTGAGGCTTTCTTT.

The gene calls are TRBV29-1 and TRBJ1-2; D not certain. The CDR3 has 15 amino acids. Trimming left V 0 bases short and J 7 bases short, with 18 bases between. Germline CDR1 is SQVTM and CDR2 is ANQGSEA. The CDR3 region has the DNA TGCAGCGTTGAAGATCAGTTGGGCCCCACGGGTGGCTACACCTTC. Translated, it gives CSVEDQLGPTGGYTF. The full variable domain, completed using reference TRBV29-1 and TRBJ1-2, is SAVISQKPSRDICQRGTSLTIQCQVDSQVTMMFWYRQQPGQSLTLIATANQGSEATYESGFVIDKFPISRPNLTFSTLTVSNMSPEDSSIYLCSVEDQLGPTGGYTFGSGTRLTVV.

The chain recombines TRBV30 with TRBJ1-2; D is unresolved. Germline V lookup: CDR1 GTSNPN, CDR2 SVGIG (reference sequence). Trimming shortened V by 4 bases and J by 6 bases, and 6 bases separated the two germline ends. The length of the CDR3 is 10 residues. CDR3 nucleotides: TGTGCCTGGAAAGGACATGGCTACACCTTC. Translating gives CAWKGHGYTF.

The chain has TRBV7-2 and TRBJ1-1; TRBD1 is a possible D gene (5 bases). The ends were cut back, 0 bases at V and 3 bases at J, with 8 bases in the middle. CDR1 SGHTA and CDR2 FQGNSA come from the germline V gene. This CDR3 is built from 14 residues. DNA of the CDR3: TGTGCCAGCAGCTTAGCAGGGGCTGACACTGAAGCTTTCTTT. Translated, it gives CASSLAGADTEAFF. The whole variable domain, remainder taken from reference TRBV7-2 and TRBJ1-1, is GAGVSQSPSNKVTEKGKDVELRCDPISGHTALYWYRQSLGQGLEFLIYFQGNSAPDKSGLPSDRFSAERTGGSVSTLTIQRTQQEDSAVYLCASSLAGADTEAFFGQGTRLTVV.

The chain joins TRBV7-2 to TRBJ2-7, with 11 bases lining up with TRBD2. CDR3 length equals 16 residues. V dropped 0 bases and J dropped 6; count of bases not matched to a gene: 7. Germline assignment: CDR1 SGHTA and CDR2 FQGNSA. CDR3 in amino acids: CASSLAGLAGGSEQYF. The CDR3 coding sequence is TGTGCCAGCAGCTTAGCAGGGCTAGCGGGGGGTTCCGAGCAGTACTTC.

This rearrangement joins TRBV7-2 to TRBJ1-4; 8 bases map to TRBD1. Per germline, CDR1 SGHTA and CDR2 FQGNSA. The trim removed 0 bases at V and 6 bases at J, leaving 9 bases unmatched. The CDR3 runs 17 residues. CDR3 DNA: TGTGCCAGCAGCTTAGCCCCTCACAGGGGGGTGGATGAAAAACTGTTTTTT. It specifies CASSLAPHRGVDEKLFF.

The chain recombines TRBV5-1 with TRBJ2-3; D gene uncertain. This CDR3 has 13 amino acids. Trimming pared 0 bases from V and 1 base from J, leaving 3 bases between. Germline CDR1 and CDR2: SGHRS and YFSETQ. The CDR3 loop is CASSLAGTDTQYF. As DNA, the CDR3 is TGCGCCAGCAGCTTGGCAGGCACAGATACGCAGTATTTT.

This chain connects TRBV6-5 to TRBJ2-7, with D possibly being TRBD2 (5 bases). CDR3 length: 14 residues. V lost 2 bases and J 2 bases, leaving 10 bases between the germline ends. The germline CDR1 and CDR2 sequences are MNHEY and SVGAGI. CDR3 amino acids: CASSYAGIAYEQYF. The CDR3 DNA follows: TGTGCCAGCAGTTACGCCGGGATCGCCTACGAGCAGTACTTC.

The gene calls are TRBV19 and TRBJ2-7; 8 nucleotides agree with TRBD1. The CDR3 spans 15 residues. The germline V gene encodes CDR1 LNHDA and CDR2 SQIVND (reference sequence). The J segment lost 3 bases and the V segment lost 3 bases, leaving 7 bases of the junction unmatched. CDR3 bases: TGTGCCAGTAGTATCGGCCAGGGGGCTTTCTACGAGCAGTACTTC. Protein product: CASSIGQGAFYEQYF.

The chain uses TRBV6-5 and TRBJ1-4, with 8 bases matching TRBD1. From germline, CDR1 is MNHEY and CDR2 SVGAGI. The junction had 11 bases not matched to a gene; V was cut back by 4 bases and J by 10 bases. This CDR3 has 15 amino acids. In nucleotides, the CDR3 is TGTGCCAGCAGTTCACCAGCGGGACAGGTCGGAAAACTGTTTTTT. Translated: CASSSPAGQVGKLFF.

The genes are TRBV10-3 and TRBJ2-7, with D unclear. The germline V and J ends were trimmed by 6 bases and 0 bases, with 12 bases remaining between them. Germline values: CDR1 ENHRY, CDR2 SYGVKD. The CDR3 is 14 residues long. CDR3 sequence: CAISGDLSSYEQYF. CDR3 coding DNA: TGTGCCATCAGCGGAGACTTAAGCTCCTACGAGCAGTACTTC.

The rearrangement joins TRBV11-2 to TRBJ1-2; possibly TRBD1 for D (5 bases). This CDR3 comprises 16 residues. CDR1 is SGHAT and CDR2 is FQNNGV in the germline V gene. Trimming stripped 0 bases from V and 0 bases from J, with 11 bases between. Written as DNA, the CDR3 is TGTGCCAGCAGCTTAGAACTCGGGGCTACTAACTATGGCTACACCTTC. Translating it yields CASSLELGATNYGYTF. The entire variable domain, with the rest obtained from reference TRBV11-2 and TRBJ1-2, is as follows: EAGVAQSPRYKIIEKRQSVAFWCNPISGHATLYWYQQILGQGPKLLIQFQNNGVVDDSQLPKDRFSAERLKGVDSTLKIQPAKLEDSAVYLCASSLELGATNYGYTFGSGTRLTVV.